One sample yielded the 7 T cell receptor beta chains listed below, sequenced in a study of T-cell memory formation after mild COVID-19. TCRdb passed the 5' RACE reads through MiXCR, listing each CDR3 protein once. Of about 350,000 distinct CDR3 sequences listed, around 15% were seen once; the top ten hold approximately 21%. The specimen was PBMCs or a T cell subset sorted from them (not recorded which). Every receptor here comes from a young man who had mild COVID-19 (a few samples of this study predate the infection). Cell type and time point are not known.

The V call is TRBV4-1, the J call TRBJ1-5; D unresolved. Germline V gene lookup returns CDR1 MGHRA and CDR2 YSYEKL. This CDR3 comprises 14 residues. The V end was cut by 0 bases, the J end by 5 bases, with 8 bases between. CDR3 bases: TGCGCCAGCAGCCAAGATTCAAGGTATCAGCCCCAGCATTTT. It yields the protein CASSQDSRYQPQHF.

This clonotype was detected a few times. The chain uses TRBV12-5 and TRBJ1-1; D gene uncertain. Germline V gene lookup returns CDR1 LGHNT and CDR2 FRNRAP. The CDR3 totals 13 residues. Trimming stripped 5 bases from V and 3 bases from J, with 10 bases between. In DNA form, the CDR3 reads TGTGCTAGTGGTCATAGATTGGACACTGAAGCTTTCTTT. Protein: CASGHRLDTEAFF.

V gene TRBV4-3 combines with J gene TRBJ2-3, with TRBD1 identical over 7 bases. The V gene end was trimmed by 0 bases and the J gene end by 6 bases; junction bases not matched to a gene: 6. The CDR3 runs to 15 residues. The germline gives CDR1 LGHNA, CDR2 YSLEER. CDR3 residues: CASSQDWDRKDTQYF. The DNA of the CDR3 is TGCGCCAGCAGCCAAGACTGGGACAGAAAGGATACGCAGTATTTT.

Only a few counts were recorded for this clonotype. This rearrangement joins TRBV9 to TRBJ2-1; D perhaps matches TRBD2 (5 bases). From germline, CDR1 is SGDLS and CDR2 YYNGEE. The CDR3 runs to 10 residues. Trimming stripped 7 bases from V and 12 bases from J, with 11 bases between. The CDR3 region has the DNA TGTGCCAGCGGAACTAGGGCGCAGTTCTTC. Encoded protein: CASGTRAQFF.

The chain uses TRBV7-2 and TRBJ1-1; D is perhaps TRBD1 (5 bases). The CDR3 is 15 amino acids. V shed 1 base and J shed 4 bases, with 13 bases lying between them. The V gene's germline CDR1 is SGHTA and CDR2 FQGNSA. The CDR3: CASSLEGQGGTEAFF. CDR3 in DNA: TGTGCCAGCAGCTTAGAGGGTCAGGGAGGCACTGAAGCTTTCTTT.

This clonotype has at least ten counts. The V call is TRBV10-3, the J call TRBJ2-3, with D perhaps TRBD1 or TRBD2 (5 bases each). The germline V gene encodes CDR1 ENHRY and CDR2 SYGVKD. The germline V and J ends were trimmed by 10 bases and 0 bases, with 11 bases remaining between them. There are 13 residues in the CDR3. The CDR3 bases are TGTGCCACCCTCGGGGCTAGCACAGATACGCAGTATTTT. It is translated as CATLGASTDTQYF.

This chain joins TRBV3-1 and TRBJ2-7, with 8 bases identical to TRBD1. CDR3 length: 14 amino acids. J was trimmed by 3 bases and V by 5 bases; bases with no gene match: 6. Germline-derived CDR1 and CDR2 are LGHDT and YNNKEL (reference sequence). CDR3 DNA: TGTGCCAGCAGCACATCAGGGGGCGTCTACGAGCAGTACTTC. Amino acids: CASSTSGGVYEQYF.